The 22 T cell receptor beta chains given below trace back to one sample, sequenced in a study of blood T cell repertoires in COVID-19. Using immunoSEQ multiplex PCR, the repertoire was profiled, and TCRdb retains in-frame clones only, with some absent. The profile shows under 250,000 clones, 70% to 90% of them singletons. Sequenced sample: PBMCs or T cells enriched from blood (not recorded which). These receptors came from a man younger than 45 who had recovered from COVID-19.

This chain links TRBV9 with TRBJ2-7, with D perhaps matching TRBD1 (5 bases). CDR1 SGDLS and CDR2 YYNGEE come from the germline V gene. This CDR3 spans 14 amino acids. V gave up 0 bases and J gave up 3 bases, with 10 bases separating them. Here the CDR3 reads CASSVGQNNYEQYF. CDR3 bases: TGTGCCAGCAGCGTAGGACAGAACAACTACGAGCAGTACTTC. The full variable domain, its missing parts supplied by reference TRBV9 and TRBJ2-7, is DSGVTQTPKHLITATGQRVTLRCSPRSGDLSVYWYQQSLDQGLQFLIQYYNGEERAKGNILERFSAQQFPDLHSELNLSSLELGDSALYFCASSVGQNNYEQYFGPGTRLTVT.

This clone has a single count. The chain recombines TRBV19 with TRBJ1-4; D unresolved. Germline CDR1 and CDR2: LNHDA and SQIVND (reference sequence). This CDR3 is 13 amino acids long. Trimming took off 9 bases at V and 5 bases at J, with 13 bases between the two ends. The CDR3 is CASGGRKNEKLFF. The CDR3 DNA follows: TGTGCCAGCGGAGGGCGGAAAAATGAAAAACTGTTTTTT.

This clone came up once. J is TRBJ2-1 and V is TRBV9; 10 bases match TRBD2. The ends lost 3 bases at V and 8 bases at J; junction bases unmatched: 5. Germline CDR1 reads SGDLS; CDR2 reads YYNGEE. The CDR3 totals 14 residues. DNA of the CDR3: TGTGCCAGCAGCGGTAGCGGGAGGACGGATGAGCAGTTCTTC. This sequence encodes CASSGSGRTDEQFF.

This chain joins TRBV9 and TRBJ1-3; no definite D call. Trimming took off 3 bases at V and 0 bases at J, with 10 bases between the two ends. The CDR3 loop spans 15 amino acids. Looked up from germline, CDR1 is SGDLS and CDR2 is YYNGEE. CDR3 region: CASSGNRASGNTIYF. CDR3 nucleotide sequence: TGTGCCAGCAGCGGGAACAGAGCCTCTGGAAACACCATATATTTT.

The chain employs TRBV28 and TRBJ1-2; perhaps TRBD1 as D (6 bases). Trimming removed 2 bases from V and 1 base from J, with 14 bases in between. CDR1 and CDR2 (germline): MDHEN, SYDVKM. CDR3 length equals 16 residues. In DNA, the CDR3 is TGTGCCAGCAGTTTAGTCAGGGGAACATATAACTATGGCTACACCTTC. Its protein product is CASSLVRGTYNYGYTF.

The chain is built from TRBV4-1 and TRBJ2-5; 7 bases are shared with TRBD1. V gave up 1 base and J gave up 1 base; unmatched junction bases: 12. Germline V gene data show CDR1 as MGHRA and CDR2 as YSYEKL. CDR3 length: 18 residues. CDR3 in DNA: TGCGCCAGCAGCCAAGGCGGACAGGCCCTGAGGTTCCAAGAGACCCAGTACTTC. It yields the protein CASSQGGQALRFQETQYF.

V is TRBV29-1 and J is TRBJ2-2, with TRBD1 as a possible D gene (5 bases). Looked up from germline, CDR1 is SQVTM and CDR2 is ANQGSEA. Trimming removed 2 bases at V and 3 bases at J, with 13 bases between. The CDR3 consists of 15 residues. CDR3 amino acids: CSVERGLSDTGELFF. The CDR3 nucleotides are TGCAGCGTTGAAAGGGGCCTATCGGACACCGGGGAGCTGTTTTTT.

CDR3 sequence reads: CASSTDTEAFF. Here the CDR3 DNA reads TGTGCCAGCAGCACAGACACTGAAGCTTTCTTT. The rearrangement joins TRBV7-9 to TRBJ1-1; no definite D call. The CDR3 length is 11 residues. Trimming shortened V by 5 bases and J by 3 bases, and 4 bases separated the two germline ends. Looked up from germline, CDR1 is SEHNR and CDR2 is FQNEAQ (reference sequence).

The rearrangement links TRBV18 to TRBJ2-5, with D perhaps TRBD2 (5 bases). CDR3 length equals 15 residues. The germline V gene has CDR1 KGHSH and CDR2 LQKENI. Trimming left V 3 bases short and J 2 bases short, with 13 bases between. In DNA form, the CDR3 reads TGTGCCAGCTCACCCCCGGGGTGGAAACAAGAGACCCAGTACTTC. Amino acids: CASSPPGWKQETQYF.

CDR3 region: CASSPDDRDNYGYTF. For the CDR3, the DNA is TGTGCCAGCAGTCCAGACGACAGGGATAACTATGGCTACACCTTC. V gene TRBV7-9 combines with J gene TRBJ1-2; 7 nucleotides agree with TRBD1. This CDR3 spans 15 amino acids. With V trimmed by 6 bases and J by 1 base, 8 bases remained unmatched. The germline V gene has CDR1 SEHNR and CDR2 FQNEAQ (reference sequence).

The rearrangement uses TRBV4-3 and TRBJ1-1; TRBD1 might be the D (5 bases). V lost 4 bases and J lost 6, with 18 bases in between. CDR1 is LGHNA, CDR2 YSLEER, per germline. CDR3 length equals 15 residues. The CDR3 is CASSLLEAGHPEAFF. CDR3 DNA: TGCGCCAGCAGCCTCCTAGAGGCAGGGCATCCTGAAGCTTTCTTT.

The chain links TRBV9 to TRBJ1-4; TRBD1 might be the D (6 bases). This CDR3 is 14 amino acids long. The ends were cut back, 7 bases at V and 5 bases at J, with 15 bases in the middle. Per the germline V gene, CDR1 is SGDLS and CDR2 is YYNGEE. The CDR3: CASARGQINEKLFF. The CDR3 DNA follows: TGTGCCAGCGCTCGGGGACAAATCAATGAAAAACTGTTTTTT.

CDR3: CASSLLGTGVLGEQFF. CDR3 bases: TGTGCCAGCAGCCTCCTGGGGACAGGGGTTTTAGGTGAGCAGTTCTTC. This chain connects TRBV9 to TRBJ2-1; TRBD1 matches at 10 bases. The trim removed 4 bases at V and 9 bases at J, leaving 13 bases unmatched. The CDR3 is 16 residues long. Per the germline V gene, CDR1 is SGDLS and CDR2 is YYNGEE.

As to this clone: Because it lacks the conserved phenylalanine or tryptophan at the end, this CDR3 is likely a read error. No DNA is shown, since the ends of the CDR3 on it are uncertain; the CDR3 is the one TCRdb lists. The rearrangement links TRBV27 to TRBJ2-7; the DNA was not compared with TRBD2, the D call given in the table. Germline CDR1 MNHEY, CDR2 SMNVEV (reference sequence). The CDR3 adds up to 9 amino acids, both ends counted. CDR3 residues: CASSFGGRN.

The chain uses TRBV11-2 and TRBJ2-5; D might be TRBD2 (5 bases). In germline, CDR1 is SGHAT, CDR2 FQNNGV. Between the trimmed V and J ends, which lost 7 bases and 2 bases, there was a span of 17 bases. This CDR3 contains 15 residues. DNA for the CDR3: TGTGCCAGCACCATGGGGATCGGGGTACAAGAGACCCAGTACTTC. Translation: CASTMGIGVQETQYF.

The chain carries TRBV7-8 and TRBJ1-2; perhaps TRBD1 as D (6 bases). Between the trimmed V and J ends, which lost 5 bases and 7 bases, there was a span of 14 bases. Germline loops: CDR1 SGHVS, CDR2 FQNEAQ. This CDR3 region has 13 residues. This CDR3 reads CASSPGQIGGYTF. CDR3 in DNA: TGTGCCAGCAGCCCCGGACAGATCGGTGGCTACACCTTC.

This chain uses TRBV18 with TRBJ2-1; 11 bases are a match to TRBD2. The CDR3 is 20 residues long. CDR1 is KGHSH, CDR2 LQKENI, per germline. The ends lost 3 bases at V and 4 bases at J; junction bases unmatched: 17. This chain's CDR3 is CASSPGLAGELPPNYNEQFF. The CDR3, as DNA: TGTGCCAGCTCACCCGGACTAGCGGGCGAGCTCCCCCCAAATTACAATGAGCAGTTCTTC. Full variable domain (outside the CDR3, taken from reference TRBV18 and TRBJ2-1): NAGVMQNPRHLVRRRGQEARLRCSPMKGHSHVYWYRQLPEEGLKFMVYLQKENIIDESGMPKERFSAEFPKEGPSILRIQQVVRGDSAAYFCASSPGLAGELPPNYNEQFFGPGTRLTVL.

The chain joins TRBV2 to TRBJ2-2; 7 bases agree with TRBD2. Germline V CDR1 and CDR2: SNHLY, FYNNEI. Trimming took 6 bases from V and 0 from J; bases not matched to a gene: 4. This CDR3 has 15 amino acids. The CDR3 here is CASRESGTNTGELFF. The CDR3 DNA reads TGTGCCAGCAGGGAAAGCGGGACGAACACCGGGGAGCTGTTTTTT.

The V call is TRBV28, the J call TRBJ2-4, with TRBD1 as a possible D gene (7 bases). The germline gives CDR1 MDHEN, CDR2 SYDVKM. V gave up 2 bases and J gave up 9 bases, with 14 bases separating them. CDR3 length: 14 residues. In nucleotides, the CDR3 is TGTGCCAGCAGTTTAGGTCAGGGGGGAGGCATTCAGTACTTC. Translation gives CASSLGQGGGIQYF. The full variable domain, with the rest looked up from reference TRBV28 and TRBJ2-4, is DVKVTQSSRYLVKRTGEKVFLECVQDMDHENMFWYRQDPGLGLRLIYFSYDVKMKEKGDIPEGYSVSREKKERFSLILESASTNQTSMYLCASSLGQGGGIQYFGAGTRLSVL.

The chain is built from TRBV4-1 and TRBJ1-5; 10 nucleotides align to TRBD1. The CDR3 is made up of 16 amino acids. The junction had 9 bases not matched to a gene; V was cut back by 4 bases and J by 6 bases. The germline gives CDR1 MGHRA, CDR2 YSYEKL. CDR3 sequence reads: CASSRTRDRGGQPQHF. The CDR3 DNA follows: TGCGCCAGCAGCCGTACCCGGGACAGGGGTGGTCAGCCCCAGCATTTT.

This chain joins TRBV6-2 or TRBV6-3 and TRBJ1-5; TRBD1 might be the D (5 bases). Germline CDR1 MNHEY, CDR2 SVGEGT. The length of the CDR3 is 14 residues. Trimming cost V 0 bases and J 6 bases, with 9 bases left between them. CDR3 coding DNA: TGTGCCAGCAGTTACTCCGGCAGGGTTCAGCCCCAGCATTTT. It specifies CASSYSGRVQPQHF.

This clone was seen more than once but under ten times. This rearrangement joins TRBV7-2 to TRBJ1-2; 8 nucleotides agree with TRBD1. The CDR3 has 16 residues. J gave up 1 base and V 2 bases, and 6 bases lay outside the gene matches. Germline V lookup: CDR1 SGHTA, CDR2 FQGNSA. In nucleotides, the CDR3 is TGTGCCAGCAGCTTAATTTATGGACAGGGTAACTATGGCTACACCTTC. The encoded protein is CASSLIYGQGNYGYTF.